The 9 T cell receptor beta chains listed next were all sequenced from one sample in a study of blood T cell repertoires in COVID-19. Assay: immunoSEQ multiplex PCR; the TCRdb copy retains only in-frame clones and omits some. Found here are 140,000 or so clones, around 87% of them singletons; the top ten hold over 35%. The sample comprised peripheral blood. The receptors were gathered from a man aged 45-65 years who had recovered from COVID-19.

The chain has TRBV27 and TRBJ2-7; the match to TRBD2 covers 12 bases. From germline, CDR1 is MNHEY and CDR2 SMNVEV (reference sequence). The length of the CDR3 is 15 residues. V dropped 5 bases and J dropped 1; count of bases not matched to a gene: 3. This CDR3 is CASSPLAGGSYEQYF. CDR3 bases: TGTGCCAGCAGTCCTCTAGCGGGGGGGTCCTACGAGCAGTACTTC.

The chain couples TRBV4-3 to TRBJ1-4; weak D call: TRBD1 (5 bases). CDR1 and CDR2 (germline): LGHNA, YSLEER. The length of the CDR3 is 17 residues. V lost 2 bases to trimming and J lost 2 bases, with 15 bases between them. The CDR3 sequence: CASSQYSAGSTNEKLFF. DNA for the CDR3: TGCGCCAGCAGCCAATATTCAGCAGGGTCCACTAATGAAAAACTGTTTTTT.

The chain uses TRBV24-1 and TRBJ2-3; 9 positions match TRBD1. V was pared by 2 bases and J by 1 base, with 0 bases of the junction left unmatched. From germline, CDR1 is KGHDR and CDR2 SFDVKD. The CDR3 loop spans 15 amino acids. CDR3: CATSDWTGGTDTQYF. CDR3 sequence (DNA): TGTGCCACCAGTGATTGGACAGGGGGCACAGATACGCAGTATTTT.

This chain joins TRBV27 and TRBJ2-2, with D tentatively TRBD1 (6 bases). Trimming stripped 0 bases from V and 6 bases from J, with 11 bases between. The CDR3 loop spans 15 amino acids. Looked up from germline, CDR1 is MNHEY and CDR2 is SMNVEV (reference sequence). CDR3 bases: TGTGCCAGCAGTTTATCGACAGGAATACCCGGGGAGCTGTTTTTT. This translates into CASSLSTGIPGELFF.

The CDR3 coding sequence is TGTGCCAGCAGTTACTCGATGTTTACGGATAATTCACCCCTCCACTTT. This translates into CASSYSMFTDNSPLHF. This chain uses TRBV6-5 with TRBJ1-6; the D is unclear. Trimming took off 0 bases at V and 5 bases at J, with 11 bases between the two ends. There are 16 residues in the CDR3. The germline V gene encodes CDR1 MNHEY and CDR2 SVGAGI.

The CDR3 loop is CASVSTNSYEQYF. CDR3 DNA: TGTGCCAGCGTTTCTACCAATTCCTACGAGCAGTACTTC. The rearrangement joins TRBV28 to TRBJ2-7, with D uncertain. Between the trimmed V and J ends, which lost 8 bases and 1 base, there was a span of 12 bases. The CDR3 is 13 amino acids. Germline assignment: CDR1 MDHEN and CDR2 SYDVKM. The whole variable domain, filled in from reference TRBV28 and TRBJ2-7, reads DVKVTQSSRYLVKRTGEKVFLECVQDMDHENMFWYRQDPGLGLRLIYFSYDVKMKEKGDIPEGYSVSREKKERFSLILESASTNQTSMYLCASVSTNSYEQYFGPGTRLTVT.

The chain joins TRBV6-2 or TRBV6-3 to TRBJ2-7, with a weak D call TRBD2 (5 bases). The CDR3 contains 14 residues. CDR1 is MNHEY, CDR2 SVGEGT, per germline. V shed 0 bases and J shed 2 bases, with 8 bases lying between them. CDR3 in amino acids: CASSYSAGTYEQYF. As DNA, the CDR3 is TGTGCCAGCAGTTACTCGGCGGGCACCTACGAGCAGTACTTC.

This chain uses TRBV7-9 with TRBJ2-7, with D maybe TRBD2 (5 bases). CDR1 and CDR2 (germline): SEHNR, FQNEAQ (reference sequence). V lost 1 base and J 2 bases, leaving 12 bases between the germline ends. The CDR3 sequence is 15 residues long. The CDR3 region has the DNA TGTGCCAGCAGCTTAGAGAGGTACGGGACCTACGAGCAGTACTTC. The encoded protein is CASSLERYGTYEQYF.

This chain uses TRBV4-1 with TRBJ1-4, with D possibly TRBD1 on 5 matching bases. From germline, CDR1 is MGHRA and CDR2 YSYEKL. V was shortened by 2 bases and J by 8 bases, with 12 bases between the two germline ends. The CDR3 loop spans 14 amino acids. The chain's CDR3 is CASSQQGIGEKLFF. CDR3 in DNA: TGCGCCAGCAGCCAACAGGGAATTGGGGAAAAACTGTTTTTT.